This T cell receptor (beta chain) was obtained from a study of shared clonotypes between healthy human individuals. As to this clone: Antigen specificity is unknown.

Study findings and constraints: Naive subsets generally exceeded memory subsets in estimated richness.

Germline V gives CDR1 MDHEN, CDR2 SYDVKM. The CDR3 contains 15 residues. The V and J ends lost 6 bases and 3 bases respectively, with 17 bases between them. Produced via immunoSEQ multiplex PCR; TCRdb's table is partial and in-frame only. The sample shows roughly 2.6 million clones, more than 80% of them seen only once. The rearrangement joins TRBV28 to TRBJ1-2, with a tentative D call TRBD1 (6 bases). The sequence came from a man between 18 and 35 years old in good health. Sequenced material: naive CD4+ T cells sorted from blood. The subset denotes: CD45RA+ positively selected. The CDR3 reads CASRTQGSEDYGYTF. The CDR3 DNA follows: TGTGCCAGCAGGACACAGGGCTCCGAAGACTATGGCTACACCTTC.